The clone carrying this T cell receptor beta chain was picked up a small number of times. The target antigen is unknown. This sample was included in a study of T cells in Graves' hyperthyroidism and ophthalmopathy. Overall study: Prior to any treatment, at the point of initial diagnosis, peripheral blood was collected. Overall study findings and caveats: Researchers found most expanded thyroid clonotypes above 0.001 in blood as well.

Between the trimmed V and J ends, which lost 1 base and 4 bases, there was a span of 17 bases. The CDR3 totals 17 residues. The germline CDR1 and CDR2 sequences are MNHEY and SMNVEV (reference sequence). TCR beta CDR3 regions were amplified from RNA transcripts. The TCR CDR3 was amplified in a first-round RT-PCR using the HTBI primer set. TCRdb independently ran MiXCR on the multiplex PCR reads; one entry per CDR3 protein. This table has more than 350,000 distinct CDR3 sequences, 17% appearing once. The sequenced sample was blood. This receptor was identified in a woman aged 25 to 45 with Graves' hyperthyroidism that later progressed to Graves' ophthalmopathy. The V call is TRBV27, the J call TRBJ2-1, with D perhaps matching TRBD2 (7 bases). The CDR3 here is CASSLLAPGGSYNEQFF. CDR3 bases: TGTGCCAGCAGTTTATTGGCTCCGGGGGGCTCTTACAATGAGCAGTTCTTC.